The clone carrying this T cell receptor (beta chain) came up many times. The entry originates in a study of T cells in Graves' hyperthyroidism and ophthalmopathy. The CDR3 has 15 amino acids. V shed 2 bases and J shed 5 bases, with 16 bases lying between them. The germline CDR1 and CDR2 sequences are GTSNPN and SVGIG (reference sequence). A patient was excluded if there was uncontrolled infection, other autoimmune disease, pregnancy or lactation. The source material, RNA transcripts, was used to amplify TCR beta CDR3 regions. A set of HTBI primers served as the primers for a first-round RT-PCR of the TCR CDR3. TCRdb independently ran MiXCR on the multiplex PCR reads; one entry per CDR3 protein. In the table there are over 250,000 distinct CDR3 sequences, 20% to 25% of which are singletons.

This sequence was found in a man in his thirties or forties with Graves' ophthalmopathy. The sequenced sample was blood. The V call is TRBV30, the J call TRBJ1-3, with D possibly being TRBD1 (5 bases). CDR3 coding DNA: TGTGCCTGGAGTTCGGGACGGGTAAAAAGAAACACCATATATTTT. This translates into CAWSSGRVKRNTIYF.